The rows below give T cell receptor beta chains drawn from one sample of a study of control samples from healthy donors and cancer patients. The repertoire was sequenced with immunoSEQ multiplex PCR; TCRdb's copy has only in-frame clones and lacks some. The sample includes about 12,000 clones, 88% of them seen just once. The sequenced material came from formalin-fixed, paraffin-embedded tissue. The receptor source for this set is a male donor with melanoma. The CDR3 runs from the conserved cysteine through the conserved F or W. The D gene is left open where the match is weak. Expanded clones are given a class, and other clones once, few, many or no size at all.

clone size	J gene	V gene	D gene	CDR3 protein	CDR3 DNA
-	TRBJ1-5	TRBV30	-	CAWSLSGPQHF	TGTGCCTGGAGCCTTTCGGGTCCCCAGCATTTT
-	TRBJ2-5	TRBV12-3/TRBV12-4	-	CASALRSETQYF	TGTGCCAGCGCGTTGAGGAGTGAGACCCAGTACTTC
-	TRBJ2-1	TRBV6-5	-	CASSSRSSSYNEQFF	TGTGCCAGCAGTTCGCGGAGTAGCTCCTACAATGAGCAGTTCTTC
-	TRBJ2-1	TRBV25-1	-	CASSVLGGEQFF	TGTGCCAGCAGTGTCTTAGGTGGTGAGCAGTTCTTC
-	TRBJ1-1	TRBV6-5	-	CASSWTTLNTEAFF	TGTGCCAGCAGTTGGACAACTCTTAACACTGAAGCTTTCTTT
-	TRBJ1-3	TRBV5-1	-	CASSSNRNTIYF	TGCGCCAGCAGCTCCAACCGAAACACCATATATTTT
-	TRBJ1-1	TRBV20-1	-	CSASIGAEAFF	TGCAGTGCTAGTATCGGCGCTGAAGCTTTCTTT
-	TRBJ2-1	TRBV27	TRBD2	CASSMWTSAPNEQFF	TGTGCCAGCAGTATGTGGACTAGCGCCCCTAATGAGCAGTTCTTC
-	TRBJ1-2	TRBV27	-	CASSSLNRDINYGYTF	TGTGCCAGCAGTTCTCTAAATAGGGACATCAACTATGGCTACACCTTC
-	TRBJ2-7	TRBV19	TRBD2	CASSIGLAGAYEQYF	TGTGCCAGTAGTATAGGACTAGCGGGAGCCTACGAGCAGTACTTC
-	TRBJ2-7	TRBV9	TRBD1	CASSLRGQDYYEQYF	TGTGCCAGCAGCCTACGGGGACAGGACTACTACGAGCAGTACTTC
-	TRBJ2-1	TRBV20-1	-	CSASSGSSYNEQFF	TGCAGTGCTAGTTCGGGGAGCTCCTACAATGAGCAGTTCTTC
-	TRBJ1-1	TRBV29-1	-	CSVATETNTEAFF	TGCAGCGTTGCGACAGAGACTAACACTGAAGCTTTCTTT
-	TRBJ2-1	TRBV6-2/TRBV6-3	-	CASSSTVYNEQFF	TGTGCCAGCAGTTCGACCGTATACAATGAGCAGTTCTTC
-	TRBJ2-3	TRBV6-5	TRBD1	CASNYRGSQDTQYF	TGTGCCAGCAATTACAGGGGGTCCCAAGATACGCAGTATTTT
once	TRBJ1-2	TRBV28	-	CASSELHYGYTF	TGTGCCAGCAGTGAACTTCACTATGGCTACACCTTC
-	TRBJ1-1	TRBV14	-	CASRGEAKNTEAFF	TGTGCCAGCAGGGGGGAGGCGAAGAACACTGAAGCTTTCTTT
-	TRBJ2-3	TRBV5-1	TRBD1	CASRRDRGGSDTQYF	TGCGCCAGCAGGAGGGACAGGGGAGGTTCGGATACGCAGTATTTT
few	TRBJ2-1	TRBV14	-	CASGLDTYNEQFF	TGTGCCAGCGGCCTTGATACCTACAATGAGCAGTTCTTC
once	TRBJ1-5	TRBV15	-	CATSRGSSTAGQPQHF	TGTGCCACCAGCAGAGGTTCGTCGACAGCTGGTCAGCCCCAGCATTTT
-	TRBJ2-3	TRBV28	TRBD2	CASSSLAGVADTQYF	TGTGCCAGCAGTTCCCTAGCGGGAGTTGCAGATACGCAGTATTTT
-	TRBJ2-5	TRBV5-8	-	CASSFPGDVETQYF	TGTGCCAGCAGCTTCCCGGGGGATGTAGAGACCCAGTACTTC
-	TRBJ2-5	TRBV3-1/TRBV3-2	-	CASSQSGGRAMETQYF	TGTGCCAGCAGCCAAAGCGGCGGAAGGGCAATGGAGACCCAGTACTTC
-	TRBJ2-4	TRBV7-9	-	CASRPTGEANIQYF	TGTGCCAGCAGGCCTACAGGGGAGGCGAACATTCAGTACTTC
-	TRBJ1-3	TRBV19	-	CASSTATATSGNTIYF	TGTGCCAGTAGTACGGCGACAGCCACCTCTGGAAACACCATATATTTT
-	TRBJ2-3	TRBV11-2	-	CASSTRGESTDTQYF	TGTGCCAGCAGCACCCGAGGGGAGTCCACAGATACGCAGTATTTT
-	TRBJ2-1	TRBV24-1	-	CATSDPGVGHEQFF	TGTGCCACCAGTGACCCGGGGGTGGGTCATGAGCAGTTCTTC
-	TRBJ1-5	TRBV19	TRBD1	CASGLTGDNQPQHF	TGTGCCAGTGGGCTGACAGGGGACAATCAGCCCCAGCATTTT
few	TRBJ1-5	TRBV6-5	-	CASSYSGQSNQPQHF	TGTGCCAGCAGTTATTCCGGACAGAGCAATCAGCCCCAGCATTTT
-	TRBJ2-3	TRBV10-2	-	CASSESSTPNVYITQYF	TGCGCCAGCAGTGAGTCGAGTACTCCAAACGTCTACATTACGCAGTATTTT
-	TRBJ2-3	TRBV19	-	CASSMYRTDTQYF	TGTGCCAGTAGTATGTACAGGACAGATACGCAGTATTTT
-	TRBJ2-1	TRBV19	-	CASSERYNEQFF	TGTGCCAGTAGCGAGCGGTACAATGAGCAGTTCTTC
-	TRBJ2-1	TRBV6-2/TRBV6-3	-	CASSLYRERDWFF	TGTGCCAGCAGCCTCTACCGGGAGAGGGATTGGTTCTTC
-	TRBJ2-1	TRBV6-1	-	CASSEKVGAYSSYNEQFF	TGTGCCAGCAGTGAAAAAGTGGGAGCCTATTCCTCCTACAATGAGCAGTTCTTC
-	TRBJ2-1	TRBV19	TRBD2	CASSQSTGLAYNEQFF	TGTGCCAGTAGTCAAAGCACGGGACTAGCCTACAATGAGCAGTTCTTC